This T cell receptor beta chain was profiled in a study of blood T cell repertoires in COVID-19. Study summary: T cells, B-cell-depleted T cells, or PBMCs supplied cDNA or gDNA.

Under the authors' procedure: Amplifying reference gene primers gave estimates of nucleated cell counts. Repertoires were generated with immunoSEQ multiplex PCR, while TCRdb's copy carries only in-frame clones and drops some. The DNA was the basis for D and trimming; V, J and clone size are from that table. The sample gives about 220,000 clones, roughly 80% of which show up once; roughly 4.6% is in the top ten. A few counts support this clone. Trimming shortened V by 0 bases and J by 1 base, and 7 bases separated the two germline ends. The CDR3 spans 15 residues. Germline CDR1 SGDLS, CDR2 YYNGEE. The sequenced sample consisted of peripheral blood. The V call is TRBV9, the J call TRBJ2-2; the D gene is possibly TRBD1 (5 bases). The origin of this receptor is a woman aged 60-75 years who had recovered from COVID-19. The CDR3 nucleotides are TGTGCCAGCAGCGTAGGGACATTGAACACCGGGGAGCTGTTTTTT. This translates into CASSVGTLNTGELFF.